The 21 T cell receptor beta chains given below trace back to one sample, sequenced in a study of blood T cells in healthy people across ages. A J-beta primer mix and a sample-barcoded 5' primer were used in a second PCR of roughly 6 to 11 cycles. TCRdb used MiXCR to reprocess the 5' RACE reads, holding one entry per CDR3 protein. The sample records about 640,000 distinct CDR3 sequences, about 54% being singletons. Source material: blood. The receptor source for this set is a man in his fifties or sixties in good health.

The chain employs TRBV20-1 and TRBJ1-2, with 8 bases matching TRBD1. Unmatched junction bases numbered 9, after V lost 6 bases and J lost 0 bases. Germline assignment: CDR1 DFQATT and CDR2 SNEGSKA (reference sequence). CDR3 length: 15 amino acids. The DNA for the CDR3 is TGCAGTGCCAGGGGGCCGACAGGGGCTAACTATGGCTACACCTTC. Its protein product is CSARGPTGANYGYTF.

In its sample, this clonotype was seen a few times. A junction boundary mismatches the germline segment, possibly from a read error. This chain joins TRBV5-1 and TRBJ2-3; 9 positions agree with TRBD2. Germline values: CDR1 SGHRS, CDR2 YFSETQ. There are 15 residues in the CDR3. The CDR3 DNA is TGCGCCAGCAGCATTAGCGGGGGTGGCACGGATACGCAGTATTTT. Encoded protein: CASSISGGGTDTQYF.

This clonotype occurred once. J is TRBJ2-7 and V is TRBV12-3 or TRBV12-4; the D gene is possibly TRBD1 (6 bases). V was trimmed by 6 bases and J by 1 base, leaving 13 bases between them. The CDR3 loop spans 14 amino acids. CDR3 coding DNA: TGTGCCAGCAGAGCCGGGACACTTTCCTACGAGCAGTACTTC. Residues: CASRAGTLSYEQYF.

This chain connects TRBV5-6 to TRBJ2-5; D remains ambiguous. CDR1 is SGHDT, CDR2 YYEEEE, per germline. This CDR3 contains 11 residues. V lost 2 bases and J 6 bases, leaving 5 bases between the germline ends. The CDR3 here is CASSFQQTQYF. DNA for the CDR3: TGTGCCAGCAGCTTCCAGCAGACCCAGTACTTC.

The chain couples TRBV20-1 to TRBJ2-4; D might be TRBD1 (6 bases). Germline V CDR1 and CDR2: DFQATT, SNEGSKA (reference sequence). V was trimmed by 3 bases and J by 6 bases, leaving 18 bases between them. CDR3 size: 15 residues. This chain's CDR3 is CSASGTHTEGNIQYF. The CDR3 region has the DNA TGCAGTGCTAGTGGGACACACACTGAAGGAAACATTCAGTACTTC.

The V gene is TRBV7-8, the J gene TRBJ2-5, with D perhaps matching TRBD1 (6 bases). CDR3 size: 15 residues. V lost 5 bases and J 12 bases, leaving 25 bases between the germline ends. CDR1 is SGHVS, CDR2 FQNEAQ, per germline. The CDR3 protein is CASSKALTGPPQEYF. CDR3 in DNA: TGTGCCAGCAGCAAGGCGCTGACAGGTCCCCCCCAGGAGTACTTC.

This clonotype was seen only a few times. The chain combines TRBV5-1 with TRBJ1-2; 10 bases fit TRBD1. CDR1 and CDR2 (germline): SGHRS, YFSETQ. Trimming took 0 bases from V and 4 from J; bases not matched to a gene: 3. CDR3 length equals 15 residues. CDR3 residues: CASSLGQGATYGYTF. Here the CDR3 DNA reads TGCGCCAGCAGCTTGGGACAGGGGGCCACCTATGGCTACACCTTC.

This chain connects TRBV7-9 to TRBJ2-7; 14 bases line up with TRBD2. This CDR3 has 16 amino acids. The J segment lost 2 bases and the V segment lost 5 bases, leaving 5 bases of the junction unmatched. CDR1 is SEHNR, CDR2 FQNEAQ, per germline (reference sequence). The CDR3 here is CASSAGLAGDPYEQYF. The CDR3 DNA sequence: TGTGCCAGCAGCGCGGGACTAGCGGGGGATCCCTACGAGCAGTACTTC. Full variable domain (outside the CDR3, taken from reference TRBV7-9 and TRBJ2-7): DTGVSQNPRHKITKRGQNVTFRCDPISEHNRLYWYRQTLGQGPEFLTYFQNEAQLEKSRLLSDRFSAERPKGSFSTLEIQRTEQGDSAMYLCASSAGLAGDPYEQYFGPGTRLTVT.

This chain uses TRBV14 with TRBJ1-6; 7 bases map to TRBD1. V dropped 4 bases and J dropped 7; count of bases not matched to a gene: 10. This CDR3 is built from 16 residues. Germline lookup yields CDR1 SGHDN and CDR2 FVKESK. CDR3 bases: TGTGCCAGCAGCCGACAGGGAACGTTTTCAAATTCACCCCTCCACTTT. It is translated as CASSRQGTFSNSPLHF.

This clonotype was counted a few times. The V gene is TRBV11-2, the J gene TRBJ2-5; 8 positions agree with TRBD1. Germline V lookup: CDR1 SGHAT, CDR2 FQNNGV. CDR3 length: 15 residues. J gave up 4 bases and V 1 base, and 5 bases lay outside the gene matches. CDR3 sequence reads: CASSLVSGGVETQYF. CDR3 bases: TGTGCCAGCAGCTTAGTCTCAGGGGGCGTAGAGACCCAGTACTTC. The full variable domain, with the rest looked up from reference TRBV11-2 and TRBJ2-5, is EAGVAQSPRYKIIEKRQSVAFWCNPISGHATLYWYQQILGQGPKLLIQFQNNGVVDDSQLPKDRFSAERLKGVDSTLKIQPAKLEDSAVYLCASSLVSGGVETQYFGPGTRLLVL.

This clonotype was detected only a few times. The chain uses TRBV9 and TRBJ2-7; possibly TRBD1 or TRBD2 for D (5 bases each). The CDR3 is 14 residues long. Per germline, CDR1 SGDLS and CDR2 YYNGEE. V was shortened by 3 bases and J by 1 base, with 11 bases between the two germline ends. The CDR3 region is CASSAQEGSYEQYF. Written as DNA, the CDR3 is TGTGCCAGCAGCGCCCAAGAGGGGTCCTACGAGCAGTACTTC. Full variable domain (rest looked up from reference TRBV9 and TRBJ2-7): DSGVTQTPKHLITATGQRVTLRCSPRSGDLSVYWYQQSLDQGLQFLIQYYNGEERAKGNILERFSAQQFPDLHSELNLSSLELGDSALYFCASSAQEGSYEQYFGPGTRLTVT.

This chain connects TRBV28 to TRBJ1-1; the D is unclear. V gave up 8 bases and J gave up 3 bases, with 4 bases separating them. In germline, CDR1 is MDHEN, CDR2 SYDVKM. There are 10 residues in the CDR3. CDR3 DNA: TGTGCCAGCGCGCACACTGAAGCTTTCTTT. Protein sequence: CASAHTEAFF.

The chain links TRBV7-2 to TRBJ1-2; no reliable D call. Germline V gene sequence: CDR1 SGHTA, CDR2 FQGNSA. Trimming cost V 5 bases and J 5 bases, with 12 bases left between them. This CDR3 contains 13 residues. CDR3 region: CASSPAVRYGYTF. The CDR3 DNA is TGTGCCAGCAGCCCGGCGGTGAGGTATGGCTACACCTTC.

V gene TRBV20-1 combines with J gene TRBJ1-6; 9 bases fit TRBD1. Germline V gene sequence: CDR1 DFQATT, CDR2 SNEGSKA (reference sequence). V trimming: 1 base; J trimming: 4 bases; junction bases outside the gene matches: 11. This CDR3 comprises 18 residues. CDR3 amino acids: CSARVHGQGPFYNSPLHF. In nucleotides, the CDR3 is TGCAGTGCTAGAGTCCACGGACAGGGGCCTTTTTATAATTCACCCCTCCACTTT.

The rearrangement joins TRBV29-1 to TRBJ2-7; 8 nucleotides match TRBD1. Germline CDR1 and CDR2: SQVTM and ANQGSEA. The CDR3 runs to 13 residues. V lost 6 bases and J lost 4; bases outside the gene matches: 8. The CDR3 sequence: CSVVSGGVYEQYF. The DNA of the CDR3 is TGCAGCGTAGTCTCAGGGGGCGTTTACGAGCAGTACTTC.

The sample holds a few counts of this clonotype. This rearrangement joins TRBV20-1 to TRBJ2-5; D is undetermined. Germline V gene data show CDR1 as DFQATT and CDR2 as SNEGSKA (reference sequence). This CDR3 comprises 15 residues. V lost 0 bases and J 0 bases, leaving 11 bases between the germline ends. Here the CDR3 reads CSARDPAGYQETQYF. The CDR3 DNA is TGCAGTGCTAGAGATCCGGCCGGCTACCAAGAGACCCAGTACTTC.

The chain links TRBV29-1 to TRBJ2-5; no clear D gene. Trimming took 5 bases from V and 2 from J, leaving 9 bases between them. The CDR3 contains 12 residues. The germline gives CDR1 SQVTM, CDR2 ANQGSEA. The CDR3 DNA reads TGCAGCGTTACCACAGCACAAGAGACCCAGTACTTC. This gives the protein CSVTTAQETQYF. The whole variable domain, remainder taken from reference TRBV29-1 and TRBJ2-5, is SAVISQKPSRDICQRGTSLTIQCQVDSQVTMMFWYRQQPGQSLTLIATANQGSEATYESGFVIDKFPISRPNLTFSTLTVSNMSPEDSSIYLCSVTTAQETQYFGPGTRLLVL.

The chain links TRBV12-3 or TRBV12-4 to TRBJ2-1, with 14 bases matching TRBD2. The V and J ends lost 2 bases and 9 bases, in that order; junction bases with no gene match: 3. The CDR3 is 15 residues long. The CDR3 protein is CASSLRGTSGGEQFF. As DNA, the CDR3 is TGTGCCAGCAGTTTAAGGGGGACTAGCGGGGGTGAGCAGTTCTTC.

The CDR3 reads CASSSGSGSYNEQFF. For the CDR3, the DNA is TGTGCCAGCAGTTCGGGCAGTGGCTCCTACAATGAGCAGTTCTTC. The chain combines TRBV12-3 or TRBV12-4 with TRBJ2-1; no firm D call. V lost 4 bases and J lost 0, with 10 bases in between. This CDR3 has 15 amino acids.

J is TRBJ1-1 and V is TRBV24-1; D perhaps matches TRBD1 (5 bases). From germline, CDR1 is KGHDR and CDR2 SFDVKD. Trimming removed 4 bases from V and 4 bases from J, with 9 bases in between. CDR3 length: 13 amino acids. The CDR3 DNA is TGTGCCACCAGTGAAGGCGGGGGCACTGAAGCTTTCTTT. Its translation: CATSEGGGTEAFF.

The rearrangement joins TRBV29-1 to TRBJ1-1, with a tentative D call TRBD1 (6 bases). The V gene lost 5 bases and the J gene lost 1 base, with 11 bases spanning the gap. Germline V gene lookup returns CDR1 SQVTM and CDR2 ANQGSEA. This CDR3 region has 13 residues. The CDR3 sequence is CSVRDTRNTEAFF. Written as DNA, the CDR3 is TGCAGCGTTCGGGACACCAGGAACACTGAAGCTTTCTTT.